Sequencing of this T cell receptor (beta chain) was carried out in a study of T cell responses to AZD1222 COVID-19 vaccine. The study, taken as a whole, reports: Clonal diversity was possibly underestimated, and the donors were mostly white British, with more females.

CDR1 is MDHEN, CDR2 SYDVKM, per germline. This CDR3 region has 15 residues. Trimming shortened V by 6 bases and J by 5 bases, and 14 bases separated the two germline ends. Note on this clone: Antigen specificity is unknown.

Profiled with immunoSEQ multiplex PCR; TCRdb holds only in-frame clones, not every one. The repertoire holds around 150,000 clones, with under 95% as singletons. The chain links TRBV28 to TRBJ1-6; D perhaps matches TRBD1 (5 bases). The starting material was peripheral blood, obtained 28 days after the second AZD1222 dose. The receptor was derived from an adult who received the AZD1222 COVID-19 vaccine. CDR3 region: CASRPGTADNSPLHF. The CDR3 DNA follows: TGTGCCAGCAGGCCCGGGACGGCCGATAATTCACCCCTCCACTTT.